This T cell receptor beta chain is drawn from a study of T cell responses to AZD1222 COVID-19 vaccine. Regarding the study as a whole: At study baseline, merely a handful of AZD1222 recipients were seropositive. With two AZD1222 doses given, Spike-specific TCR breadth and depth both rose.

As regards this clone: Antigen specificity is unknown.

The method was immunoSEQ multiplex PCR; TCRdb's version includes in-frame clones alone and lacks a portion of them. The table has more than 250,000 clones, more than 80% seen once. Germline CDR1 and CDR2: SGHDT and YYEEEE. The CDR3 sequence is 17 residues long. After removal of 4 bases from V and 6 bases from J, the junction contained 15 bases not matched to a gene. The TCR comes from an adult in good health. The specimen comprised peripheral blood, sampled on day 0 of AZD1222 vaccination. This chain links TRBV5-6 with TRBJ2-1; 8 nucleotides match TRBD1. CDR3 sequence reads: CASSHQKTGDFSNEQFF. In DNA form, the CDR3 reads TGTGCCAGCAGCCATCAAAAGACAGGGGATTTCAGCAATGAGCAGTTCTTC.